These 3 T cell receptor beta chains came from one sample sequenced in a study of T cell changes during pregnancy in multiple sclerosis. TCRdb keeps only in-frame clones here, not all; method: immunoSEQ multiplex PCR. The repertoire holds tens of thousands of clones, with roughly 91% as singletons. The sample consisted of peripheral blood, taken in the third trimester of pregnancy. The receptors here all came from a female donor in good health, enrolled as a control in a pregnancy study.

This clone was recorded once. V usage is TRBV4-1 and J usage is TRBJ1-1; D is possibly TRBD1 (5 bases). V dropped 3 bases and J dropped 1 base, with 9 bases sitting between them. The CDR3 spans 14 residues. Germline V gene data show CDR1 as MGHRA and CDR2 as YSYEKL. CDR3: CASSQTDRNTEAFF. CDR3 DNA sequence: TGCGCCAGCAGCCAGACAGACAGGAACACTGAAGCTTTCTTT.

The rearrangement joins TRBV23-1 to TRBJ2-5, with D possibly TRBD2 on 5 matching bases. TRBV23-1 is reported as an ORF; its role is uncertain. Trimming pared 8 bases from V and 5 bases from J, leaving 18 bases between. This CDR3 is 14 amino acids long. The CDR3 region is CASALRVFAETQYF. CDR3 DNA: TGCGCCAGCGCCCTGAGGGTTTTTGCGGAGACCCAGTACTTC.

This chain connects TRBV11-2 to TRBJ2-2; perhaps TRBD2 as D (7 bases). V was trimmed by 6 bases and J by 5 bases, leaving 13 bases between them. This CDR3 comprises 14 residues. Germline CDR1 and CDR2: SGHAT and FQNNGV. CDR3: CASRIGGGTGELFF. The CDR3 DNA sequence: TGTGCCAGCAGAATAGGGGGGGGGACCGGGGAGCTGTTTTTT.